This T cell receptor (beta chain) emerged from a study of regulatory T cells in long-lasting Graves disease. About the study: Those Graves' patients who were newly diagnosed had been on antithyroid drugs under 3 months.

Time point given: newly diagnosed GD, antithyroid drugs for less than 3 months. PBMC-derived RNA was used for the TCR library. In this cohort, patients came from an endocrinology department located in Xi'an, China. The germline V gene encodes CDR1 DFQATT and CDR2 SNEGSKA (reference sequence). This CDR3 contains 15 residues. The ends were cut back, 0 bases at V and 1 base at J, with 10 bases in the middle. This clonotype was picked up a small number of times. Combining iRepertoire HTBI primers with Arm-PCR of CDR3 regions, the authors built TCR beta libraries. TCRdb reprocessed the multiplex PCR reads with MiXCR, giving one entry per CDR3 protein. The sample has about 420,000 distinct CDR3 sequences; roughly 15% are singletons. This sample also appeared in a second study, on T cells in Graves' hyperthyroidism and ophthalmopathy. According to that study: Ophthalmopathy stood apart from stable hyperthyroidism in a 13 V-J model. It was a median approximately 6 months before onset that the model predicted ophthalmopathy.

The receptor comes from a woman between 18 and 29 years old with Graves disease. Source: peripheral blood mononuclear cells (PBMCs), taken at new diagnosis, from a patient treated with antithyroid drugs. The V and J genes are TRBV20-1 and TRBJ1-5; D remains ambiguous. In DNA, the CDR3 is TGCAGTGCTAGAGATCGGGGTAGGAGCAATCAGCCCCAGCATTTT. Its protein is CSARDRGRSNQPQHF.